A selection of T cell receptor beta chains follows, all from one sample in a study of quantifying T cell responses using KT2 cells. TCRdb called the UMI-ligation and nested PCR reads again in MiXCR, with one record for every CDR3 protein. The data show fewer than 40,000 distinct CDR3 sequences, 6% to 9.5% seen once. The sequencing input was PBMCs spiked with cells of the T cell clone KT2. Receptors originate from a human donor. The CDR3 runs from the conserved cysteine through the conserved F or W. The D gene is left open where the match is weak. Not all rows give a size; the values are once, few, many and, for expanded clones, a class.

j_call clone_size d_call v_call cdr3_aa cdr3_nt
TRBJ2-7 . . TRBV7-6 CASSPGSVGQYF TGTGCCAGCAGCCCTGGGTCAGTGGGGCAGTACTTC
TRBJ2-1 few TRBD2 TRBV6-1 CASSGGSSGRLNEQFF TGTGCCAGCAGTGGAGGAAGTAGCGGGAGGCTCAATGAGCAGTTCTTC
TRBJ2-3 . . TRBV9 CASTLEWWADTQYF TGTGCCAGCACCTTAGAGTGGTGGGCAGATACGCAGTATTTT
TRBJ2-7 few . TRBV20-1 CSASGHGVRTYEQYF TGCAGTGCTAGTGGTCACGGGGTCAGAACCTACGAGCAGTACTTC
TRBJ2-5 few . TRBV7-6 CASSGTGMGQETQYF TGTGCCAGCAGCGGCACAGGGATGGGACAAGAGACCCAGTACTTC
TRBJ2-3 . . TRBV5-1 CASSYLTPTDTQYF TGCGCCAGCAGCTATTTAACACCCACAGATACGCAGTATTTT
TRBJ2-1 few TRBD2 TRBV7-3 CASSMVAGASYNEQFF TGTGCCAGCAGCATGGTAGCGGGAGCAAGCTACAATGAGCAGTTCTTC
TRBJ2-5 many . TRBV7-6 CASSSLLETQYF TGTGCCAGCAGCTCCCTCCTGGAGACCCAGTACTTC
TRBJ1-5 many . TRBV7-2 CASSPSYGAGRLIQPQHF TGTGCCAGCAGCCCCAGTTACGGGGCAGGGCGACTCATTCAGCCCCAGCATTTT
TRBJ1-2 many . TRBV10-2 CASSDPDPGTRRNGYTF TGCGCCAGCAGTGATCCCGATCCAGGCACGCGCAGAAATGGCTACACCTTC
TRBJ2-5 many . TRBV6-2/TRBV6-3 CASSYLTGAKETQYF TGTGCCAGCAGTTACCTTACCGGGGCAAAAGAGACCCAGTACTTC
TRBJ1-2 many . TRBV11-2 CASSLWQTALGYTF TGTGCCAGCAGCTTATGGCAAACTGCGCTTGGCTACACCTTC
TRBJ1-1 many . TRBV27 CASSLSPPGTEAFF TGTGCCAGCAGTTTATCGCCCCCGGGGACTGAAGCTTTCTTT
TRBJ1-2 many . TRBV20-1 CSAREDGYTF TGCAGTGCTAGAGAGGATGGCTACACCTTC
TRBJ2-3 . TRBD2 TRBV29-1 CSVGLAGVGDTQYF TGCAGCGTCGGACTAGCGGGAGTTGGAGATACGCAGTATTTT
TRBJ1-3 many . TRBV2 CASSDTFASGNTIYF TGTGCCAGCAGCGATACATTTGCCTCTGGAAACACCATATATTTT
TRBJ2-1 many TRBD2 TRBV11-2 CASRDAGNRGVGEQFF TGTGCCAGCAGGGATGCGGGGAACCGGGGGGTCGGTGAGCAGTTCTTC
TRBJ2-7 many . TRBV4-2 CASSLGKKSEQYF TGTGCCAGCAGCCTCGGAAAAAAGAGCGAGCAGTACTTC
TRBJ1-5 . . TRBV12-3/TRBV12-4 CASSQTEGQPQHF TGTGCCAGCAGTCAGACGGAGGGTCAGCCCCAGCATTTT
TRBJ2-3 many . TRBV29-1 CSVESNRGGTQYF TGCAGCGTTGAAAGTAACAGGGGAGGTACGCAGTATTTT
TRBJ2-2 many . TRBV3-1 CASSQDGGPLYTGELFF TGTGCCAGCAGCCAAGACGGGGGCCCTCTTTACACCGGGGAGCTGTTTTTT
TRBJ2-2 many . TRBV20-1 CSAKSLGDTGELFF TGCAGTGCTAAGTCACTCGGGGACACCGGGGAGCTGTTTTTT
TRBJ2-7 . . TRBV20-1 CSAKWGVNEQYF TGCAGTGCTAAGTGGGGGGTAAACGAGCAGTACTTC
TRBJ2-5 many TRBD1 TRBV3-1 CASSQERDRGRGETQYF TGTGCCAGCAGCCAAGAAAGGGACAGGGGGCGCGGGGAGACCCAGTACTTC
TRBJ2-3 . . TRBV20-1 CSARRGRVSTDTQYF TGCAGTGCTAGACGGGGAAGGGTGAGCACAGATACGCAGTATTTT
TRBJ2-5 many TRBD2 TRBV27 CASSLLAGGQETQYF TGTGCCAGCAGTTTACTAGCGGGGGGGCAAGAGACCCAGTACTTC
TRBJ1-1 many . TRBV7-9 CASSFSPRTRDTEAFF TGTGCCAGCAGCTTTTCTCCCCGGACCAGGGACACTGAAGCTTTCTTT
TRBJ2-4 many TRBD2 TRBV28 CASTSLGGLAKNIQYF TGTGCCAGCACCTCCTTGGGGGGGTTAGCCAAAAACATTCAGTACTTC
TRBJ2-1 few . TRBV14 CASSHLRGSYNEQFF TGTGCCAGCAGCCATTTAAGGGGATCCTACAATGAGCAGTTCTTC
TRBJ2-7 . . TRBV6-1 CASSEPGLPYEQYF TGTGCCAGCAGTGAACCAGGACTACCCTACGAGCAGTACTTC